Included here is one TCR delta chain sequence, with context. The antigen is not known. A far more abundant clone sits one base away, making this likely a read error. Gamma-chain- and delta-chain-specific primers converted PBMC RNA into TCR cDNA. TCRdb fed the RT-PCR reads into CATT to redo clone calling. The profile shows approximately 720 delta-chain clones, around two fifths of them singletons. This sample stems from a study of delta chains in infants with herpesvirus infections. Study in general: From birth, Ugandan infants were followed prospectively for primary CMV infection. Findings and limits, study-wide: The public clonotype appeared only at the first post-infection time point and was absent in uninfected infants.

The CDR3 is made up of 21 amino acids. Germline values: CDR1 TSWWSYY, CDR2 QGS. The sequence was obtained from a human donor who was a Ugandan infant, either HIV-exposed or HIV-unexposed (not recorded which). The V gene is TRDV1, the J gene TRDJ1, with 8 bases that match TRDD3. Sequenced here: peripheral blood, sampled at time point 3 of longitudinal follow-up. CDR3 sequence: CALGELAYKEVWGTDTAKLIF. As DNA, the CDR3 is TGTGCTCTTGGGGAACTGGCCTACAAGGAGGTCTGGGGGACCGACACCGCTAAACTCATCTTT.